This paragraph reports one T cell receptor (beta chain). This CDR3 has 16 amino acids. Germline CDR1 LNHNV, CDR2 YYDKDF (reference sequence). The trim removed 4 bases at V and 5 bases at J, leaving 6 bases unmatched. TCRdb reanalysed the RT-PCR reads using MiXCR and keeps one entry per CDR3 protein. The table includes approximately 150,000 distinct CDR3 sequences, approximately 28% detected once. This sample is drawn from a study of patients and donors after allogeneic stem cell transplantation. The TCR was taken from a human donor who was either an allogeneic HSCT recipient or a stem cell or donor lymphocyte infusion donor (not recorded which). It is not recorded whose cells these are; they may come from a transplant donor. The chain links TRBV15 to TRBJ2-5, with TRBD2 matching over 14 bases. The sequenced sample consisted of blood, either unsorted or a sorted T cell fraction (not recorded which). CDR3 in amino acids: CATSKGTSGRGETQYF. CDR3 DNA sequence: TGTGCCACCAGCAAGGGGACTAGCGGGAGAGGGGAGACCCAGTACTTC.